Below are 5 T cell receptor beta chains sequenced from a single sample in a study of T cells expressing NK-cell markers (TCRdb year 2020). Library construction relied on 5' RACE. Sequencing relied on an Illumina HiSeq 2000. Based on TCRdb reprocessing of the reads, there is one entry per CDR3 protein sequence, and DNA is missing. The sample table on file contains 550,000 or so distinct CDR3 sequences. Roughly 3.5% of the sample belongs to the ten largest clones. Specimen: blood T cells: a sorted CD56 or NKG2C T cell subset, CD4+ or CD8+ T cells, or bulk PBMC T cells (not recorded which). All receptors come from a young man in good health. Donor details come from another sample of the same person, matched by shared clones.

The rearrangement joins TRBV5-1 to TRBJ1-1; TCRdb calls TRBD1, which cannot be checked without DNA. Germline lookup yields CDR1 SGHRS and CDR2 YFSETQ. CDR3 length equals 13 residues. The chain's CDR3 is CASSLDPGTEAFF.

The J gene is TRBJ1-2, the V gene TRBV29-1; TCRdb proposes TRBD1, but this gene call is untestable without DNA. CDR3 length equals 11 residues. In germline, CDR1 is SQVTM, CDR2 ANQGSEA. The CDR3 protein is CSTRVDYGYTF.

The chain links TRBV2 to TRBJ2-1; TCRdb's assignment of TRBD2 cannot be checked, as there is no DNA. CDR1 SNHLY and CDR2 FYNNEI come from the germline V gene. The CDR3 sequence is 18 residues long. CDR3 amino acids: CASSEAGLAGVGRNEQFF.

This chain uses TRBV20-1 with TRBJ2-5; without DNA, the TCRdb call of TRBD2 cannot be checked. Germline V gene sequence: CDR1 DFQATT, CDR2 SNEGSKA (reference sequence). CDR3 length: 16 amino acids. CDR3 sequence reads: CSARVASGRAQVAQYF.

The chain has TRBV27 and TRBJ2-3; TCRdb picks TRBD2, but there is no DNA to check that call. Germline loops: CDR1 MNHEY, CDR2 SMNVEV (reference sequence). The CDR3 length is 18 residues. CDR3 protein: CASRPWTSGSQGGDTQYF.